These 10 T cell receptor beta chains share one sample of origin, sequenced in a study of metastatic and nonmetastatic thyroid tumors (TCRdb year 2020). Before undergoing thyroid surgery, none of the patients had been given any kind of treatment. The library was generated by PCR. Sequenced using an Illumina HiSeq 4000. Using fastp at Q25 and MiXCR, TCRdb reprocessed the public reads and kept productive beta chains. This sample comprises about 16,000 clones, 25% to 30% of them detected only once. The ten most abundant clones make up over 9.5% of the sample. Sequencing input: tumor tissue. Source of these receptors: a male donor with papillary thyroid cancer or a benign thyroid nodule (not recorded which). Some clones in this sample may be carry-over from other donors' samples.

The chain combines TRBV5-5 with TRBJ2-5; tentatively, D is TRBD2 (5 bases). CDR3 length equals 14 residues. V dropped 4 bases and J dropped 1 base, with 11 bases sitting between them. The germline V gene encodes CDR1 SGHKS and CDR2 YYEKEE (reference sequence). CDR3 loop: CASSLRTFQETQYF. CDR3 in DNA: TGTGCCAGCAGCCTACGGACTTTCCAAGAGACCCAGTACTTC.

The sample holds a few counts of this clone. This sequence joins TRBV6-9 and TRBJ2-6; no clear D. Germline assignment: CDR1 MNHGY and CDR2 SVAAGI. Trimming left V 1 base short and J 0 bases short, with 1 base between. This CDR3 has 14 residues. The CDR3 here is CASSYFSGANVLTF. CDR3 bases: TGTGCCAGCAGTTATTTCTCTGGGGCCAACGTCCTGACTTTC.

This sequence joins TRBV3-1 and TRBJ2-3, with D possibly TRBD2 on 6 matching bases. V lost 1 base, J lost 4 bases, and 15 bases lay in between. Germline V lookup: CDR1 LGHDT, CDR2 YNNKEL (reference sequence). The CDR3 is 16 amino acids. The CDR3 protein is CASSQASREVADTQYF. In DNA, the CDR3 is TGTGCCAGCAGCCAAGCTAGTAGGGAGGTGGCAGATACGCAGTATTTT.

The chain uses TRBV27 and TRBJ2-1, with a tentative D call TRBD2 (5 bases). Per the germline V gene, CDR1 is MNHEY and CDR2 is SMNVEV (reference sequence). The CDR3 is 13 residues long. The V gene lost 5 bases and the J gene lost 4 bases, with 9 bases spanning the gap. CDR3 bases: TGTGCCAGCAGTGGTCGGGGATACAATGAGCAGTTCTTC. Translation: CASSGRGYNEQFF.

This clone showed up just a few times. The chain uses TRBV2 and TRBJ2-1; D unresolved. The CDR3 is made up of 12 amino acids. The V end was cut by 8 bases, the J end by 7 bases, with 12 bases between. Germline lookup yields CDR1 SNHLY and CDR2 FYNNEI. CDR3 amino acids: CASGYRDNEQFF. DNA of the CDR3: TGTGCCAGCGGGTATCGAGATAATGAGCAGTTCTTC.

The V call is TRBV6-2 or TRBV6-3, the J call TRBJ2-7, with D possibly TRBD2 on 6 matching bases. Germline CDR1 reads MNHEY; CDR2 reads SVGEGT. The CDR3 covers 14 residues. The ends were cut back, 2 bases at V and 0 bases at J, with 8 bases in the middle. CDR3 coding DNA: TGTGCCAGCAGTTACAGGACTAACTCCTACGAGCAGTACTTC. It encodes CASSYRTNSYEQYF.

The chain joins TRBV6-5 to TRBJ2-5; no clear D. Germline V CDR1 and CDR2: MNHEY, SVGAGI. The CDR3 length is 15 residues. Trimming took off 3 bases at V and 5 bases at J, with 16 bases between the two ends. CDR3 sequence: CASSYTPDRRETQYF. DNA for the CDR3: TGTGCCAGCAGTTATACCCCGGACCGTCGGGAGACCCAGTACTTC.

The chain has TRBV20-1 and TRBJ2-3; 8 positions match TRBD1. This CDR3 is 15 amino acids long. Germline V gene data show CDR1 as DFQATT and CDR2 as SNEGSKA (reference sequence). Trimming at V came to 6 bases and at J to 2 bases, leaving 10 bases not matched to a gene. The CDR3 DNA reads as TGCAGTGCACAAGAACCAGGGGGCCTCACAGATACGCAGTATTTT. Its translation: CSAQEPGGLTDTQYF.

This clone was observed at least ten times. This clone may be a read error of a much larger clone one base away. Other DNA variants within this sample encode the same CDR3. The V and J genes are TRBV4-1 and TRBJ1-5; TRBD1 agrees at 10 bases. The germline V gene has CDR1 MGHRA and CDR2 YSYEKL. CDR3 length equals 16 residues. The junction had 11 bases not matched to a gene; V was cut back by 6 bases and J by 6 bases. The CDR3 bases are TGCGCCAGCAGTGGCGTGTCGGGACAGGGGAGTCAGCCCCAGCATTTT. Protein product: CASSGVSGQGSQPQHF.

The rearrangement uses TRBV18 and TRBJ2-2; D uncertain. Germline V gives CDR1 KGHSH, CDR2 LQKENI. This CDR3 is built from 16 residues. Trimming took 2 bases from V and 1 from J, leaving 11 bases between them. The CDR3 DNA is TGTGCCAGCTCACCAGCCTTAAATCGGAACACCGGGGAGCTGTTTTTT. Its protein product is CASSPALNRNTGELFF.